This T cell receptor beta chain came from a study of tumor-infiltrating lymphocytes in localized non-small cell lung cancer (dated by TCRdb to about 2021). Broadly, across the study: Several histologies were represented in the cohort, which also included both smokers and never-smokers as well as patients whose samples were collected after neoadjuvant chemotherapy. Resected tumor tissue and uninvolved lung tissue described as non-adjacent to the tumor were contributed by each patient, with both tissues obtained from the same patient. Flow cytometry, multiplex immunofluorescence, RNA-seq, exome sequencing and proteomics were applied to the same patients as TCR sequencing, which was one of several integrated assays. In total, the ICON cohort was made up of 150 or so surgical patients who had localized non-small cell lung cancer and whose tumors were resected. A total of 50 to 65 patients were included in the paired tumor versus uninvolved lung comparison of immunoSEQ T-cell fraction. The research as a whole found: Higher T cell infiltration in tumors than in uninvolved lung tissue was supported by TCRbeta sequencing, consistent with immunofluorescence CD3 counts. Because different assays used different pieces of the same tissue, intratumor heterogeneity could not be separated from technical variation. Since assay coverage differed from patient to patient depending on how much tissue was available, TCR sequencing was done for only a subset of the cohort. The TCR-derived T-cell fraction showed no difference between the flow cytometry-defined immunotypes IM1 (good prognosis) and IM2 (poor prognosis). No association of tumor T-cell fraction from TCR sequencing with recurrence-free survival was found (p = 0.61).

This clone came up a few times. Its antigen is unknown. Base qualities were left out, and no much larger clone turns up one base away. The V end gives up 0 bases and the J end 5 bases, leaving 8 bases in the junction not matched to a gene. CDR1 and CDR2 (MGHRA, YSYEKL) derive from the germline V gene. The CDR3, cysteine through phenylalanine, is 17 amino acids long. Just CDR3 DNA is preserved here, 51 bases in frame from base 1. Enrollment in ICON was initiated in 2016, and the last patient was enrolled in late 2018. From a subcohort of approximately 76 patients, fresh tumor and matched uninvolved tissue were collected for in-depth immune analyses, including TCR sequencing. DNA for TCR sequencing was isolated from bulk tissue, and no cell sorting was done. The T-cell fraction in tumor and uninvolved lung tissue was provided by TCR sequencing with the immunoSEQ assay. Concerning the study's data processing: For survival analysis, patients were divided into high (upper tertile) and low (lower two tertiles) T-cell fraction groups, which were compared by log-rank test. A signed-rank test was used to test paired tumor versus uninvolved lung differences in T-cell fraction. Held by TCRdb, this immuneACCESS table contains in-frame sequences only and omits some clones. Under half of the omission traces to an unresolved V gene where checked; the cause of the rest is unknown. That table supplies the V and J calls and clone size; D and trimming were determined from the DNA. Within this sample are tens of thousands of clones, with just under 70% of them counted one time only. The ten most abundant clones make up roughly 14% of the sample.

Sequenced input: lung tumor tissue. The chain is made from TRBV4-1 and TRBJ2-5; a stretch of 11 junction bases matches TRBD1. This clonotype originated in a human donor with non-small cell lung cancer. CDR3 protein: CASSQDPIGTGGETQYF. The DNA sequence is TGCGCCAGCAGCCAAGATCCTATCGGGACAGGGGGTGAGACCCAGTACTTC.